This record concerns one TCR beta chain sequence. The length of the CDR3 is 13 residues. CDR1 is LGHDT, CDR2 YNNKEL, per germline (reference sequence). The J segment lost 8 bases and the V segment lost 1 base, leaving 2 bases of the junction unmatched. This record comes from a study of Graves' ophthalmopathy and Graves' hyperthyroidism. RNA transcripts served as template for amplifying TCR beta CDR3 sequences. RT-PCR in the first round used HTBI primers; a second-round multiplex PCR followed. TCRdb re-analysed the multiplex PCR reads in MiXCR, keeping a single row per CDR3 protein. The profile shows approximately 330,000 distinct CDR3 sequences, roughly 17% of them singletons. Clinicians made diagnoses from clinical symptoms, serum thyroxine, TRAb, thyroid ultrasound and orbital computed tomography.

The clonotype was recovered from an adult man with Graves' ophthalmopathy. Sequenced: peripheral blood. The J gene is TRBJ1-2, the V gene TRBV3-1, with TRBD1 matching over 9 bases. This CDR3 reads CASSQATGGGYTF. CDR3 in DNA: TGTGCCAGCAGCCAAGCTACAGGGGGCGGCTACACCTTC.